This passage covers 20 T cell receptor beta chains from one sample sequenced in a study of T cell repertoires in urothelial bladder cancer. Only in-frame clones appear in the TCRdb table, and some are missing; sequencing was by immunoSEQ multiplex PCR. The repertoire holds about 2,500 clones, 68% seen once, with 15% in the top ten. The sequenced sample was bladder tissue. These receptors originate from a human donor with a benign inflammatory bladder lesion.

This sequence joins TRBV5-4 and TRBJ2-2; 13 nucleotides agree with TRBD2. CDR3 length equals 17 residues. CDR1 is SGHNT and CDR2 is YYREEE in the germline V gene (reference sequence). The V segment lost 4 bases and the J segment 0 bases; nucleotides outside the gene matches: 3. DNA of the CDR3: TGTGCCAGCAGCCCCGGGACTAGCGGGGCGAACACCGGGGAGCTGTTTTTT. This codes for CASSPGTSGANTGELFF.

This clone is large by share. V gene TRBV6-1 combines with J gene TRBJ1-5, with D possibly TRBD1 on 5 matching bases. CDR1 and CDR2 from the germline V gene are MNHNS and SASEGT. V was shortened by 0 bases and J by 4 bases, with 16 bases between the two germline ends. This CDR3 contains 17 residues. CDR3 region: CASSEAPGRWTNQPQHF. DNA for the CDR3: TGTGCCAGCAGTGAAGCGCCAGGCCGGTGGACAAATCAGCCCCAGCATTTT.

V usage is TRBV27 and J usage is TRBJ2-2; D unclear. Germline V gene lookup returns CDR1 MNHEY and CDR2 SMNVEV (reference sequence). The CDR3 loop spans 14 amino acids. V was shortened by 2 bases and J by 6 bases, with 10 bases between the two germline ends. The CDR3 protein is CASSLRSAPGELFF. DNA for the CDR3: TGTGCCAGCAGTTTAAGGAGCGCCCCCGGGGAGCTGTTTTTT.

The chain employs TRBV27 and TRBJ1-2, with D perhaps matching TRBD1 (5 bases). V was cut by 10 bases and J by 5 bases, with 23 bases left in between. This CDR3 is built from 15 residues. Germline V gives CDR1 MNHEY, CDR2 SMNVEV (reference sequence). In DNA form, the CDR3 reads TGTGCCACCAAAAGGCACAAAGACAGCCCGTATGGCTACACCTTC. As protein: CATKRHKDSPYGYTF.

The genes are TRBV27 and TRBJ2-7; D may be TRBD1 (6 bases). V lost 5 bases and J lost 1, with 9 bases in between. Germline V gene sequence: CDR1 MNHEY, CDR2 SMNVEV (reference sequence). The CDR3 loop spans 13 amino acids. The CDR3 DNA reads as TGTGCCAGCAGTCATACAGGGTCCTACGAGCAGTACTTC. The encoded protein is CASSHTGSYEQYF.

The CDR3 sequence is CASSLGQGPDYEQYF. For the CDR3, the DNA is TGTGCCAGCAGCTTAGGACAGGGGCCCGATTACGAGCAGTACTTC. The chain has TRBV7-6 and TRBJ2-7; 8 bases line up with TRBD1. After removal of 1 base from V and 4 bases from J, the junction contained 6 bases not matched to a gene. CDR3 length equals 15 residues. CDR1 is SGHVS, CDR2 FNYEAQ, per germline.

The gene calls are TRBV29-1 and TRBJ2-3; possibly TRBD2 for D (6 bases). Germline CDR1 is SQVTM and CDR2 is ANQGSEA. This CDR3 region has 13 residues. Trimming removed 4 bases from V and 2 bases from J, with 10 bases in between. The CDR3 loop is CSVVGDSTDTQYF. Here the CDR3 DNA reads TGCAGCGTTGTAGGGGACTCCACAGATACGCAGTATTTT.

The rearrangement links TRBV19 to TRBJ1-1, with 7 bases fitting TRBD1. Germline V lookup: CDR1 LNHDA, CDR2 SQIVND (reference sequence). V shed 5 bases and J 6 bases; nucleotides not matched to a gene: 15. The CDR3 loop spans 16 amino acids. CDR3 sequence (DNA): TGTGCCAGTAGTTCGGGACAGACTAAGGCGAGGGCTGAAGCTTTCTTT. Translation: CASSSGQTKARAEAFF.

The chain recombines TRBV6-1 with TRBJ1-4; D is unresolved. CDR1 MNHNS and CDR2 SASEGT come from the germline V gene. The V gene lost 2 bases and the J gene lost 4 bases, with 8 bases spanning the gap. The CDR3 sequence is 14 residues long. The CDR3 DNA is TGTGCCAGCAGTGAATTCGGAGGTAATGAAAAACTGTTTTTT. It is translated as CASSEFGGNEKLFF.

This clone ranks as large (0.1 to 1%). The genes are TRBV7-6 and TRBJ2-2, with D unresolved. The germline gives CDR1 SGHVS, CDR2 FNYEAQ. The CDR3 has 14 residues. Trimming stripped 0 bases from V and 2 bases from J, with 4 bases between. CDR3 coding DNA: TGTGCCAGCAGCTTAGCCACTAACACCGGGGAGCTGTTTTTT. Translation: CASSLATNTGELFF. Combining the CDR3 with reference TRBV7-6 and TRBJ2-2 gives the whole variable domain GAGVSQSPRYKVTKRGQDVALRCDPISGHVSLYWYRQALGQGPEFLTYFNYEAQQDKSGLPNDRFSAERPEGSISTLTIQRTEQRDSAMYRCASSLATNTGELFFGEGSRLTVL.

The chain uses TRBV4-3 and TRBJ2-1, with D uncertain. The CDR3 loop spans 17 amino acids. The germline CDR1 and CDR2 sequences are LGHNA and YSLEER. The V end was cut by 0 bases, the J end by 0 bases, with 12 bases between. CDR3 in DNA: TGCGCCAGCAGCCAAGATCAATGGACGAACTCCTACAATGAGCAGTTCTTC. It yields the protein CASSQDQWTNSYNEQFF.

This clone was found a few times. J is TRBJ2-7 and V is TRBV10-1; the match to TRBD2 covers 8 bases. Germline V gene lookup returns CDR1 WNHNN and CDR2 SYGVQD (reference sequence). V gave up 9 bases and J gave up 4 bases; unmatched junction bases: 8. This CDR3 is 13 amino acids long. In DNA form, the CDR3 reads TGCGCCAGTTCCAGCGGGAGCAGGTACGAGCAGTACTTC. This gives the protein CASSSGSRYEQYF.

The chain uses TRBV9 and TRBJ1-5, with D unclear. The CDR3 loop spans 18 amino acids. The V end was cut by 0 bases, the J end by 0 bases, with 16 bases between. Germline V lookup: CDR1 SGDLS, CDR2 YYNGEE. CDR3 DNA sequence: TGTGCCAGCAGCGTAGAGGTTGGGCAGGTCTATAGCAATCAGCCCCAGCATTTT. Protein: CASSVEVGQVYSNQPQHF. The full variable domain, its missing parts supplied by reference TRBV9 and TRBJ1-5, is DSGVTQTPKHLITATGQRVTLRCSPRSGDLSVYWYQQSLDQGLQFLIQYYNGEERAKGNILERFSAQQFPDLHSELNLSSLELGDSALYFCASSVEVGQVYSNQPQHFGDGTRLSIL.

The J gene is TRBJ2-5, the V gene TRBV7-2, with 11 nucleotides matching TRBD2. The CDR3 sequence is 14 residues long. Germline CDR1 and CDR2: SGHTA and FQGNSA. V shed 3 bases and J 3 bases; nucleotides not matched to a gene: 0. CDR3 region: CASSLGLAEETQYF. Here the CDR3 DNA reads TGTGCCAGCAGCTTGGGACTAGCGGAAGAGACCCAGTACTTC.

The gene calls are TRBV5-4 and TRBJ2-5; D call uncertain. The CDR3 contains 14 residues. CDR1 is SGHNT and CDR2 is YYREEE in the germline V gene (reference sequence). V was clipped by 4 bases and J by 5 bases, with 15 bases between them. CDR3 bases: TGTGCCAGCAGCACCGGAGTGGGGTCCGAGACCCAGTACTTC. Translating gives CASSTGVGSETQYF.

In DNA, the CDR3 is TGCGCCAGCAGCTTGGTGGCAGGGGGTGTCGGTGATGAGCAGTTCTTC. Translating it yields CASSLVAGGVGDEQFF. This sequence joins TRBV5-1 and TRBJ2-1; 7 nucleotides match TRBD1. The length of the CDR3 is 16 residues. The trim removed 0 bases at V and 8 bases at J, leaving 11 bases unmatched. Germline V gene lookup returns CDR1 SGHRS and CDR2 YFSETQ.

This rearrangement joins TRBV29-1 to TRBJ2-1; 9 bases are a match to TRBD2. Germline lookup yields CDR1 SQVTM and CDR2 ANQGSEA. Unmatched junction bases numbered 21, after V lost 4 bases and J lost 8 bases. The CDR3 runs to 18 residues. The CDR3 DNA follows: TGCAGCGTTGTACCGGGGATGGTAGCGGGAGATTCGGGGGATGAGCAGTTCTTC. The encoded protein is CSVVPGMVAGDSGDEQFF.

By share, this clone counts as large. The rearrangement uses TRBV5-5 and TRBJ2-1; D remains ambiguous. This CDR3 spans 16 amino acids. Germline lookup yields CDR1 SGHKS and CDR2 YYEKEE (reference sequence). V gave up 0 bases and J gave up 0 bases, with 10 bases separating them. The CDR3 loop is CASSLVVSRSYNEQFF. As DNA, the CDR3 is TGTGCCAGCAGCTTGGTTGTTTCCCGCTCCTACAATGAGCAGTTCTTC.

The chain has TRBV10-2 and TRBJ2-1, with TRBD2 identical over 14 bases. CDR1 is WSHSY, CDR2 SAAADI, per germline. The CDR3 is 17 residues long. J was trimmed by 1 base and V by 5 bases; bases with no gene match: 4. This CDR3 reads CASSYRTSGRSYNEQFF. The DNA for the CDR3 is TGCGCCAGCAGTTATCGGACTAGCGGGAGGTCCTACAATGAGCAGTTCTTC.

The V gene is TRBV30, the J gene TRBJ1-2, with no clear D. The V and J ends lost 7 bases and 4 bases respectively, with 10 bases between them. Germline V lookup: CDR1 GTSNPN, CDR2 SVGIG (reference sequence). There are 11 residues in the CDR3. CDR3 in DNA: TGTGCCTCCGCACGGGCCTATGGCTACACCTTC. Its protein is CASARAYGYTF.